Reported below is one T cell receptor beta chain. Sequencing was performed with immunoSEQ multiplex PCR; in TCRdb, only in-frame clones are kept and a portion is missing. The sample consists of tens of thousands of clones, roughly 84% of them appearing once. The source of the sample is a study of blood T cell repertoires in COVID-19. The CDR3 has 15 residues. Trimming cost V 6 bases and J 1 base; bases outside gene matches: 5. The V gene's germline CDR1 is MRHNA and CDR2 SNTAGT. Sequences were obtained from peripheral blood. This receptor was obtained from a human donor in a cohort sampled during active COVID-19. The chain recombines TRBV6-4 with TRBJ1-1; TRBD1 matches at 10 bases. CDR3 DNA sequence: TGTGCCAGCAGGCCTAGACAGGGGGCGAACACTGAAGCTTTCTTT. It specifies CASRPRQGANTEAFF.